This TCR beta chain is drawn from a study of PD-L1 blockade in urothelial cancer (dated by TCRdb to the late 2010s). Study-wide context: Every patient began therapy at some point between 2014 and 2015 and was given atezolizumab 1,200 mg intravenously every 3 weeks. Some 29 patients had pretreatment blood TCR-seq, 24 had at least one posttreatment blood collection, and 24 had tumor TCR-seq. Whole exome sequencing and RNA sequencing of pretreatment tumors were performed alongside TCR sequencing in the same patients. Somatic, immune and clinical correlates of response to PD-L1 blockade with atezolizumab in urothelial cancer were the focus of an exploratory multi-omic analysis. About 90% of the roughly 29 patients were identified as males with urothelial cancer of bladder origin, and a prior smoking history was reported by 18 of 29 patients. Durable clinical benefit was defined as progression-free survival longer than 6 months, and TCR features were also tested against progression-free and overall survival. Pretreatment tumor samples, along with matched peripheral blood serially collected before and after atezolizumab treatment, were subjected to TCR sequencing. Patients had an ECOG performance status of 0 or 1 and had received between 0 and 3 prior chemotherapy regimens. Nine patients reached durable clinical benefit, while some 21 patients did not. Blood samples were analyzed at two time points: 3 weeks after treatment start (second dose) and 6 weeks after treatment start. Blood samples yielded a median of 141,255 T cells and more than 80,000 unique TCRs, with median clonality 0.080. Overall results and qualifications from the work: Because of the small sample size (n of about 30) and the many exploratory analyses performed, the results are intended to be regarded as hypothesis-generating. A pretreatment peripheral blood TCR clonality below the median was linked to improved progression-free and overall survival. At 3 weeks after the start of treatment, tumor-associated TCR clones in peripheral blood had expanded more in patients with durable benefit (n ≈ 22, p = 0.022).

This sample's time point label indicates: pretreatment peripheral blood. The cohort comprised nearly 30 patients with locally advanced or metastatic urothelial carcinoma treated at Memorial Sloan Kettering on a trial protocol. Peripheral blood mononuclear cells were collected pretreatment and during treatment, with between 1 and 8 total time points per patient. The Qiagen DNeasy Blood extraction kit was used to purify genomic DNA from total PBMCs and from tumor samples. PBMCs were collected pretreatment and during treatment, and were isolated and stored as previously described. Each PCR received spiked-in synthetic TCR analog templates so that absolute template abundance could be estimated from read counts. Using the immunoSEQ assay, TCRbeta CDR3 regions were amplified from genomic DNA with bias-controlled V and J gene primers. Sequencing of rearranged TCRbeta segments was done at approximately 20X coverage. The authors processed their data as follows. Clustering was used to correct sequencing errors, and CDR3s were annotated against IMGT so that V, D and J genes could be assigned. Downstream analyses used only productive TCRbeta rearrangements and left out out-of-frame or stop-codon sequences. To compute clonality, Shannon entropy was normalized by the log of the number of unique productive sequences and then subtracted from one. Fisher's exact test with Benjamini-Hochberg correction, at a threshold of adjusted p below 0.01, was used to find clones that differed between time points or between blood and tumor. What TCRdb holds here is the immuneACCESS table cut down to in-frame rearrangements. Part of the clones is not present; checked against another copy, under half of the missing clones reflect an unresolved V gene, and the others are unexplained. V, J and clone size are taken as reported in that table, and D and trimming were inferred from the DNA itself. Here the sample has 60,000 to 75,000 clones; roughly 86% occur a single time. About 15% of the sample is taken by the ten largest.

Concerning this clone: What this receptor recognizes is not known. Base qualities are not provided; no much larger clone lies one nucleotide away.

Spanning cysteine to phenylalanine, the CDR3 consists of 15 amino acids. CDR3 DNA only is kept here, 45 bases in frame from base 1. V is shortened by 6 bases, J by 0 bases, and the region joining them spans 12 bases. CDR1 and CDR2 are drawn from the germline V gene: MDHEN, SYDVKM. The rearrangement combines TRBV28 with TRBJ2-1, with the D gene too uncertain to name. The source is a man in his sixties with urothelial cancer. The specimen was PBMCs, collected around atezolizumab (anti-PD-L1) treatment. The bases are TGTGCCAGCAGCTCCACACCTAGCTCCTACAATGAGCAGTTCTTC. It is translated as CASSSTPSSYNEQFF.